This T cell receptor beta chain was sequenced during a study of graft-versus-host responses after intestinal transplantation. Generated by immunoSEQ multiplex PCR, the TCRdb table keeps only in-frame clones and is missing some. The sample includes 99,000 or so clones, approximately 90% of them seen just once. In this sample, this clone turned up a few times. Its matching antigen is unknown. Findings and limits, study-wide: GvH clone levels peaked in circulation, and this peak was associated with early post-transplant HvG declines.

The origin of this receptor is a human donor who was the organ donor for an intestinal transplant. This specimen was unstimulated CD8+ T cells sorted from spleen or lymph node cells, taken before transplant.

DNA for the CDR3: TGCGCCAGCTCCCCTCCTGGCCTGAACACTGAAGCTTTCTTT. Encoded protein: CASSPPGLNTEAFF. The V and J genes are TRBV10-1 and TRBJ1-1; the D is unclear. V lost 8 bases, J lost 0 bases, and 13 bases lay in between. Germline values: CDR1 WNHNN, CDR2 SYGVQD (reference sequence). This CDR3 comprises 14 residues.